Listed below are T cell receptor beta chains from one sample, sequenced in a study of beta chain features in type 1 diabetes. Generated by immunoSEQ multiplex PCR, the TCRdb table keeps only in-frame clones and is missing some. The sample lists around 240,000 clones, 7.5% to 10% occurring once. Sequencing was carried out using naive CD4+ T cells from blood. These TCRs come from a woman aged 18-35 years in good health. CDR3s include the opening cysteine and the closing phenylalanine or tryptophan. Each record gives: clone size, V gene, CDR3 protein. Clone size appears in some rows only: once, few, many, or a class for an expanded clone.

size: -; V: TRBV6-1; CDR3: CASSERGKLSEAFF
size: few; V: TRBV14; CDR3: CASSRGPGTSTDTQYF
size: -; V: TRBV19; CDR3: CASKDILRGRRNEQFF
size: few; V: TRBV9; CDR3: CASSREGRWDTQYF
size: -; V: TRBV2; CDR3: CASSGQGGTDTQYF
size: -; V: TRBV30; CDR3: CAWMPRGVNSPLHF
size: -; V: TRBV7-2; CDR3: CASRQGPDTQYF
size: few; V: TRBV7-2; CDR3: CASSVDPRGTEAFF
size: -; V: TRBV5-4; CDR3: CASGKGQGARSTGELFF
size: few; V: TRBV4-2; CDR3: CASSQVREGGTEAFF
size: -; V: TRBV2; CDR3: CASSPPGSYTF
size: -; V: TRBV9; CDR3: CASSVAAGTYEQYF
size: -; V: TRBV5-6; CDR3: CASSLAIGTALPQYF
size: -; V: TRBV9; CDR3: CASSVGLAGGSSYNEQFF
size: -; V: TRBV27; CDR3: CASSSDRGAYNEQFF
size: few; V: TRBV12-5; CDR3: CASGLNRQGLAKNIQYF
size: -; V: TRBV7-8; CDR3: CASSRLSRAYNEQFF
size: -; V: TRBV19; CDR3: CASSISSGYGEQFF
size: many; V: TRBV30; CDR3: CAWHRGFEGYTF
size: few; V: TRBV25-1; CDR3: CASRAASGANVLTF
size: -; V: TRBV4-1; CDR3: CASSQDAQGNEKLFF
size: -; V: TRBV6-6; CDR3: CASSYSKDRIIYGYTF
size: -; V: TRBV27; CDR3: CASSQTNEKLFF
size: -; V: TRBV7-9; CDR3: CASSLVGRGRGNEQFF
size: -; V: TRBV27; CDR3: CASSFKGYYGYTF
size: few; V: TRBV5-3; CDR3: CARSPINSSEGDEQFF
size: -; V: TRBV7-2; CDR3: CASSRDRVYEQYF
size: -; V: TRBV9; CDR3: CASSVGGPSSGNTIYF
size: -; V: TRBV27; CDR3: CASRAGTSEYNEQFF
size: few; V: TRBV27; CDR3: CASSYMRLAGGPSGTGELFF
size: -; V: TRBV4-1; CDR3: CASSQDDLRVGPGTNTEAFF